This TCR beta chain was identified during a study of Ad26.COV2.S vaccination and SARS-CoV-2 variants. Sequencing was performed with immunoSEQ multiplex PCR; in TCRdb, only in-frame clones are kept and a portion is missing. The sample carries 200,000 to 300,000 clones, 70% to 90% recorded once. CDR3 length equals 12 residues. Trimming stripped 1 base from V and 2 bases from J, with 3 bases between. Looked up from germline, CDR1 is SGHRS and CDR2 is YFSETQ. Indicated treatment: 15 to 20 received Ad26.COV2.S at low or high dose, single or two shots; several received placebo; per-sample allocation not given. All samples were drawn on day 63, counting from the first vaccine or placebo injection.

Source: peripheral blood, taken in a trial of Ad26.COV2.S vaccine versus placebo. The TCR originated in a person aged 18-65 years who received the Ad26.COV2.S COVID-19 vaccine or a placebo. The chain joins TRBV5-1 to TRBJ1-2; D uncertain. The CDR3 reads CASSLPNYGYTF. Written as DNA, the CDR3 is TGCGCCAGCAGCTTGCCAAACTATGGCTACACCTTC.